This T cell receptor beta chain was obtained from a study of shared T cell receptors in the human thymus. Germline CDR1 ENHRY, CDR2 SYGVKD. J lost 2 bases, V lost 5 bases, and 4 bases had no gene match. The CDR3 contains 14 residues. Only in-frame clones appear in the TCRdb table, and some are missing; sequencing was by immunoSEQ multiplex PCR. The table includes fewer than 700,000 clones, roughly 90% detected once. The same data also contributed to another study, on human thymus T cells. That work adds: There appeared to be biased usage of V and J genes in thymic and blood repertoires.

The chain has TRBV10-3 and TRBJ2-7; TRBD1 matches at 9 bases. The TCR sequence derives from a boy under two years old with a congenital heart defect. The material sequenced was thymocytes. CDR3 loop: CAISKQGATYEQYF. CDR3 coding DNA: TGTGCCATCAGTAAACAGGGGGCTACCTACGAGCAGTACTTC.